This T cell receptor (beta chain) was recovered during a study of spatial heterogeneity in lung cancer. Time point in this sample: sample taken at primary tumor resection. No cell sorting; template was whole RNA from tumor, lung tissue or PBMC. Donors were under 90 untreated early-stage non-small cell lung cancer patients. TCRdb reprocessed the 5' RACE reads with MiXCR, giving one entry per CDR3 protein. Of around 11,000 distinct CDR3 sequences in the sample, around 6.5% were seen once. CDR1 and CDR2 (germline): SGDLS, YYNGEE. V was trimmed by 3 bases and J by 8 bases, leaving 11 bases between them. The CDR3 is made up of 13 amino acids. This clonotype has ten or more counts. The size of this beta chain means little, since it is a stray read in a library made for alpha chains.

This clonotype originated in a male donor with early-stage non-small cell lung cancer. The J gene is TRBJ2-2, the V gene TRBV9; D is unclear. Material: PBMCs, obtained at surgery. CDR3 coding DNA: TGTGCCAGCAGCGCCGACCTGTGGGGGGAGCTGTTTTTT. It is translated as CASSADLWGELFF.